The rows below give T cell receptor beta chains drawn from one sample of a study of shared clonotypes between healthy human individuals. Sequencing used immunoSEQ multiplex PCR; TCRdb keeps in-frame clones, though not all of them. This table holds some 87,000 clones, 68% found once. Sequencing was carried out using memory CD8+ T cells sorted from blood. The receptor set was obtained from a man aged 25-45 years in good health. Each CDR3 is given with its conserved first and last residue. D genes are given only for firm matches. Rows may omit the clone size; those that give it use once, few, many or a size class.

D gene: NA
clone size: NA
V gene: TRBV27
J gene: TRBJ2-7
CDR3 protein: CASSQRLRDLQYF
CDR3 DNA: TGTGCCAGCAGTCAGCGACTCCGGGACTTGCAGTACTTC

D gene: NA
clone size: NA
V gene: TRBV14
J gene: TRBJ2-7
CDR3 protein: CASSQTEVYEQYF
CDR3 DNA: TGTGCCAGCAGCCAGACGGAGGTCTACGAGCAGTACTTC

D gene: TRBD1
clone size: NA
V gene: TRBV5-5
J gene: TRBJ2-4
CDR3 protein: CASRRGQLLAKNIQYF
CDR3 DNA: TGTGCCAGCAGACGGGGACAGTTACTAGCCAAAAACATTCAGTACTTC

D gene: TRBD2
clone size: NA
V gene: TRBV27
J gene: TRBJ2-5
CDR3 protein: CATSRREGETQYF
CDR3 DNA: TGTGCCACCTCGAGGCGGGAGGGAGAGACCCAGTACTTC

D gene: TRBD2
clone size: NA
V gene: TRBV5-8
J gene: TRBJ2-3
CDR3 protein: CASSFEAGGPSDTQYF
CDR3 DNA: TGTGCCAGCAGCTTTGAGGCGGGAGGGCCATCAGATACGCAGTATTTT

D gene: NA
clone size: NA
V gene: TRBV4-3
J gene: TRBJ2-7
CDR3 protein: CASSQSLLSYEQYF
CDR3 DNA: TGCGCCAGCAGCCAAAGCCTACTCTCCTACGAGCAGTACTTC

D gene: TRBD1
clone size: NA
V gene: TRBV28
J gene: TRBJ1-5
CDR3 protein: CASSPRQGPNQPQHF
CDR3 DNA: TGTGCCAGCAGTCCCCGACAGGGACCAAATCAGCCCCAGCATTTT

D gene: NA
clone size: few
V gene: TRBV10-3
J gene: TRBJ2-7
CDR3 protein: CATQLVSGEQYF
CDR3 DNA: TGTGCCACCCAACTAGTTTCGGGGGAGCAGTACTTC

D gene: NA
clone size: NA
V gene: TRBV29-1
J gene: TRBJ2-2
CDR3 protein: CSVAGLGGELFF
CDR3 DNA: TGCAGCGTTGCAGGTCTTGGCGGGGAGCTGTTTTTT

D gene: TRBD1
clone size: few
V gene: TRBV28
J gene: TRBJ1-5
CDR3 protein: CASSWDRDNQPQHF
CDR3 DNA: TGTGCCAGCAGTTGGGACAGGGACAATCAGCCCCAGCATTTT

D gene: NA
clone size: medium-sized
V gene: TRBV6-1
J gene: TRBJ2-2
CDR3 protein: CASSQDPTPGELFF
CDR3 DNA: TGTGCCAGCAGTCAGGACCCTACCCCCGGGGAGCTGTTTTTT

D gene: TRBD2
clone size: NA
V gene: TRBV13
J gene: TRBJ2-7
CDR3 protein: CASSSRWALAGQGGSYEQYF
CDR3 DNA: TGTGCCAGCAGCTCCCGATGGGCACTAGCGGGGCAGGGAGGGTCCTACGAGCAGTACTTC

D gene: NA
clone size: once
V gene: TRBV19
J gene: TRBJ2-3
CDR3 protein: CASLPGVFSTDTQYF
CDR3 DNA: TGTGCCAGCCTCCCGGGTGTGTTTAGCACAGATACGCAGTATTTT

D gene: TRBD2
clone size: few
V gene: TRBV27
J gene: TRBJ2-7
CDR3 protein: CASGKTGLAGSYEQYF
CDR3 DNA: TGTGCCAGCGGGAAGACCGGACTAGCGGGATCCTACGAGCAGTACTTC

D gene: NA
clone size: few
V gene: TRBV7-2
J gene: TRBJ1-2
CDR3 protein: CASSLETWRKGAQSYTF
CDR3 DNA: TGTGCCAGCAGCTTAGAGACTTGGCGGAAAGGGGCGCAAAGCTACACCTTC

D gene: TRBD1
clone size: NA
V gene: TRBV27
J gene: TRBJ1-1
CDR3 protein: CASRDRPINTEAFF
CDR3 DNA: TGTGCCAGCAGGGACAGGCCGATTAACACTGAAGCTTTCTTT

D gene: TRBD2
clone size: NA
V gene: TRBV7-9
J gene: TRBJ2-1
CDR3 protein: CASSLAGSYNEQFF
CDR3 DNA: TGTGCCAGCAGCCTAGCGGGATCTTACAATGAGCAGTTCTTC

D gene: NA
clone size: many
V gene: TRBV28
J gene: TRBJ2-7
CDR3 protein: CATCGTGEIPYEQYF
CDR3 DNA: TGTGCCACCTGCGGGACCGGGGAGATCCCCTACGAGCAGTACTTC

D gene: NA
clone size: NA
V gene: TRBV25-1
J gene: TRBJ2-7
CDR3 protein: CASSVPGPTNSYEQYF
CDR3 DNA: TGTGCCAGCAGTGTACCCGGACCGACGAACTCCTACGAGCAGTACTTC

D gene: TRBD2
clone size: NA
V gene: TRBV27
J gene: TRBJ2-3
CDR3 protein: CASSLTSGADTQYF
CDR3 DNA: TGTGCCAGCAGTTTGACTAGCGGGGCAGATACGCAGTATTTT

D gene: TRBD2
clone size: NA
V gene: TRBV4-2
J gene: TRBJ2-1
CDR3 protein: CASSPASGLGNEQFF
CDR3 DNA: TGTGCCAGCAGCCCCGCTAGCGGGTTAGGCAATGAGCAGTTCTTC

D gene: TRBD2
clone size: NA
V gene: TRBV5-1
J gene: TRBJ2-1
CDR3 protein: CASSSGRGGYNEQFF
CDR3 DNA: TGCGCCAGCAGTAGCGGGCGGGGGGGCTACAATGAGCAGTTCTTC

D gene: NA
clone size: NA
V gene: TRBV7-2
J gene: TRBJ2-7
CDR3 protein: CASSLDGGEAYEQYF
CDR3 DNA: TGTGCCAGCAGCTTAGATGGAGGGGAGGCCTACGAGCAGTACTTC

D gene: NA
clone size: NA
V gene: TRBV2
J gene: TRBJ1-2
CDR3 protein: CASSSIRELYGYTF
CDR3 DNA: TGTGCCAGCAGTTCGATCAGGGAACTGTATGGCTACACCTTC

D gene: NA
clone size: NA
V gene: TRBV28
J gene: TRBJ2-5
CDR3 protein: CASSLKAGVGSETQYF
CDR3 DNA: TGTGCCAGCAGTTTAAAAGCAGGCGTGGGTTCGGAGACCCAGTACTTC